This paragraph reports one T cell receptor (beta chain). Its antigen remains unidentified. This CDR3 has 16 residues. Only in-frame clones appear in the TCRdb table, and some are missing; sequencing was by immunoSEQ multiplex PCR. Of about 120,000 clones listed, 88% are singletons. The sample comes from a study of cytomegalovirus exposure and HLA in healthy donors. Study-wide background: The 90 to 150 validation repertoires matched the 500 to 750 first-cohort repertoires in platform, a later analysis reported.

Overall study findings and caveats: The study put about 180 TCR beta chains on its list as cytomegalovirus-associated. In the roughly 120 validation repertoires, a later analysis found that first-cohort TCR clusters tended to co-occur.

The sequenced sample consisted of PBMCs. The chain uses TRBV12-1 and TRBJ2-1; the table names TRBD2, a call not compared with the DNA. TRBV12-1 is classified as a pseudogene. This receptor was taken from a young woman in good health and CMV-seropositive. The CDR3 DNA sequence: TGTGCCAGCAGCTGCGGCGGGGGGCCCCCTGACAATGAGCAGTTCTTC. This sequence encodes CASSCGGGPPDNEQFF.